One and the same sample provided the 29 T cell receptor beta chains below, sequenced in a study of cytomegalovirus exposure and HLA in healthy donors (dated by TCRdb to 2016 to 2017). Libraries were prepared through the immunoSEQ multiplex PCR assay. The multiplex PCR relied on a mix of 60 forward primers for TCR Vbeta segments and 13 reverse primers for TCR Jbeta segments. TCRdb re-hosts the immuneACCESS table, in-frame sequences only. Its copies lack some clones; in the studies checked, an unresolved V gene accounts for under half of them, and the cause for the rest is not known. Within this sample are fewer than 350,000 clones, with around 90% of them counted one time only. The ten largest clones add up to more than 2% of the sample. Sequencing was carried out using PBMCs. All receptors come from a woman under 30 in good health and CMV-seronegative.

This chain uses TRBV5-1 with TRBJ2-3, with D unresolved. V shed 6 bases and J shed 4 bases, with 12 bases lying between them. Germline CDR1 and CDR2: SGHRS and YFSETQ. There are 13 residues in the CDR3. The CDR3 bases are TGCGCCAGCACCACTGCGAGTTCAGATACGCAGTATTTT. Translating it yields CASTTASSDTQYF.

A single count supports this clone. This chain joins TRBV18 and TRBJ2-5, with TRBD1 matching over 10 bases. CDR1 KGHSH and CDR2 LQKENI come from the germline V gene. The CDR3 sequence is 16 residues long. The V gene end was trimmed by 0 bases and the J gene end by 5 bases; junction bases not matched to a gene: 6. The CDR3 DNA sequence: TGTGCCAGCTCACCACCCGGACAGGGGGACTATGAGACCCAGTACTTC. Translating gives CASSPPGQGDYETQYF.

CDR3 residues: CASSQAVRGHYEQYF. CDR3 bases: TGCGCCAGCAGCCAGGCCGTGAGGGGACACTACGAGCAGTACTTC. This chain uses TRBV4-1 with TRBJ2-7; D might be TRBD1 (6 bases). The CDR3 length is 15 residues. V lost 3 bases, J lost 3 bases, and 15 bases lay in between. Germline V gene lookup returns CDR1 MGHRA and CDR2 YSYEKL.

The rearrangement joins TRBV5-1 to TRBJ1-3; possibly TRBD1 for D (5 bases). Between the trimmed V and J ends, which lost 6 bases and 2 bases, there was a span of 12 bases. This CDR3 comprises 14 residues. Germline-derived CDR1 and CDR2 are SGHRS and YFSETQ. This CDR3 reads CASTATEPGNTIYF. The CDR3 nucleotides read TGCGCCAGCACTGCGACAGAGCCTGGAAACACCATATATTTT.

The J gene is TRBJ1-4, the V gene TRBV11-3; D unclear. CDR1 and CDR2 (germline): SGHNT, YENEEA. The CDR3 consists of 13 residues. The V end lost 3 bases, the J end lost 8 bases, and 10 bases lay between the germline ends. In DNA form, the CDR3 reads TGTGCCAGCAGCTTGAGGCCGGGAGAAAAACTGTTTTTT. Protein product: CASSLRPGEKLFF.

J is TRBJ2-7 and V is TRBV5-1, with 8 bases fitting TRBD2. Losses at the gene ends were 4 bases for V and 4 bases for J; bases not matched to a gene: 10. This CDR3 contains 15 residues. The germline V gene has CDR1 SGHRS and CDR2 YFSETQ. The CDR3 DNA follows: TGCGCCAGCAGCCCAACCTCAGGGACTAGGTACGAGCAGTACTTC. Translation gives CASSPTSGTRYEQYF.

The V gene is TRBV10-2, the J gene TRBJ1-1; the match to TRBD1 covers 7 bases. The CDR3 covers 13 residues. The V gene's germline CDR1 is WSHSY and CDR2 SAAADI. V was clipped by 10 bases and J by 3 bases; unmatched bases: 8. The CDR3 is CATMDRTYTEAFF. In DNA form, the CDR3 reads TGCGCCACCATGGACAGGACCTACACTGAAGCTTTCTTT.

A few counts support this clone. The J gene is TRBJ1-1, the V gene TRBV5-1; unclear D gene. This CDR3 has 14 residues. Germline CDR1 and CDR2: SGHRS and YFSETQ. V lost 1 base, J lost 1 base, and 8 bases lay in between. CDR3 sequence: CASSLKRGNTEAFF. CDR3 DNA sequence: TGCGCCAGCAGCTTGAAGCGGGGGAACACTGAAGCTTTCTTT.

This chain links TRBV6-1 with TRBJ2-1, with TRBD2 matching over 10 bases. Germline CDR1 and CDR2: MNHNS and SASEGT. Trimming took 2 bases from V and 4 from J; bases not matched to a gene: 5. CDR3 size: 16 residues. CDR3 amino acids: CASSERAAGGYNEQFF. DNA for the CDR3: TGTGCCAGCAGTGAAAGGGCAGCGGGGGGGTACAATGAGCAGTTCTTC.

The gene calls are TRBV9 and TRBJ2-5; D uncertain. In germline, CDR1 is SGDLS, CDR2 YYNGEE. This CDR3 contains 13 residues. Trimming pared 4 bases from V and 2 bases from J, leaving 9 bases between. CDR3 in amino acids: CASSSSRQETQYF. CDR3 coding DNA: TGTGCCAGCAGCTCGAGCCGTCAAGAGACCCAGTACTTC.

The genes are TRBV5-1 and TRBJ2-1; TRBD2 matches 11 bases. This CDR3 is built from 18 residues. V lost 4 bases and J lost 0; bases outside the gene matches: 9. Germline V CDR1 and CDR2: SGHRS, YFSETQ. In nucleotides, the CDR3 is TGCGCCAGCAGCACCGGGACTAGCGGATTCAGCTCCTACAATGAGCAGTTCTTC. It specifies CASSTGTSGFSSYNEQFF.

This clone was seen once. Other nucleotide sequences in the sample specify the same CDR3. The chain joins TRBV20-1 to TRBJ1-1; D ambiguous. V lost 1 base, J lost 5 bases, and 5 bases lay in between. From germline, CDR1 is DFQATT and CDR2 SNEGSKA (reference sequence). The CDR3 has 11 residues. The CDR3 coding sequence is TGCAGTGCTAGAGGAGGGACTGAAGCTTTCTTT. It codes for CSARGGTEAFF.

This chain connects TRBV7-2 to TRBJ1-1; D might be TRBD1 (6 bases). This CDR3 has 14 residues. The germline V gene has CDR1 SGHTA and CDR2 FQGNSA. V lost 4 bases and J 5 bases, leaving 14 bases between the germline ends. CDR3 sequence (DNA): TGTGCCAGCAGCTCAAGTGGGGGGGCTACTGAAGCTTTCTTT. Protein product: CASSSSGGATEAFF.

The chain links TRBV9 to TRBJ1-1, with D perhaps matching TRBD1 (6 bases). Germline V lookup: CDR1 SGDLS, CDR2 YYNGEE. Trimming stripped 0 bases from V and 1 base from J, with 13 bases between. The CDR3 sequence is 16 residues long. The chain's CDR3 is CASSVGAWGPNTEAFF. CDR3 nucleotides: TGTGCCAGCAGCGTAGGAGCCTGGGGGCCGAACACTGAAGCTTTCTTT.

V is TRBV7-9 and J is TRBJ1-2; the D gene is possibly TRBD1 (5 bases). This CDR3 is 14 amino acids long. The germline V gene encodes CDR1 SEHNR and CDR2 FQNEAQ (reference sequence). The germline V and J ends were trimmed by 5 bases and 3 bases, with 13 bases remaining between them. CDR3 DNA sequence: TGTGCCAGCAGCCACCTCTCGGGGGACTATGGCTACACCTTC. The encoded protein is CASSHLSGDYGYTF.

V gene TRBV10-1 combines with J gene TRBJ2-5; TRBD2 matches 9 bases. Trimming removed 10 bases from V and 4 bases from J; junction bases left unmatched: 7. The CDR3 extends over 13 amino acids. From germline, CDR1 is WNHNN and CDR2 SYGVQD (reference sequence). In DNA form, the CDR3 reads TGCGCCATTGGACTAGCGATTTCAGAGACCCAGTACTTC. It codes for CAIGLAISETQYF.

CDR3: CASSERGMGPLGSYEQYF. DNA for the CDR3: TGTGCCAGCAGTGAAAGGGGGATGGGCCCCCTGGGGTCCTACGAGCAGTACTTC. This chain links TRBV6-1 with TRBJ2-7, with D possibly being TRBD1 (6 bases). V gave up 2 bases and J gave up 1 base, with 21 bases separating them. In germline, CDR1 is MNHNS, CDR2 SASEGT. The CDR3 has 18 amino acids.

This chain connects TRBV2 to TRBJ2-7, with 8 bases lining up with TRBD2. Germline CDR1 and CDR2: SNHLY and FYNNEI. CDR3 length: 16 amino acids. The trim removed 3 bases at V and 2 bases at J, leaving 9 bases unmatched. The DNA of the CDR3 is TGTGCCAGCAGTGAGAGGCTAGCGGGTGGTACCTACGAGCAGTACTTC. It yields the protein CASSERLAGGTYEQYF.

The chain carries TRBV7-9 and TRBJ2-3, with 8 bases that match TRBD2. Germline loops: CDR1 SEHNR, CDR2 FQNEAQ (reference sequence). The ends lost 6 bases at V and 4 bases at J; junction bases unmatched: 6. The CDR3 has 14 residues. The chain's CDR3 is CASSFGLAADTQYF. CDR3 coding DNA: TGTGCCAGCAGTTTCGGACTAGCCGCAGATACGCAGTATTTT. The whole variable domain, filled in from reference TRBV7-9 and TRBJ2-3, reads DTGVSQNPRHKITKRGQNVTFRCDPISEHNRLYWYRQTLGQGPEFLTYFQNEAQLEKSRLLSDRFSAERPKGSFSTLEIQRTEQGDSAMYLCASSFGLAADTQYFGPGTRLTVL.

The chain employs TRBV6-5 and TRBJ2-7; 7 bases align to TRBD1. The CDR3 contains 15 residues. The V gene's germline CDR1 is MNHEY and CDR2 SVGAGI. Unmatched junction bases numbered 5, after V lost 0 bases and J lost 3 bases. CDR3 amino acids: CASSYSGQPHYEQYF. The CDR3 DNA sequence: TGTGCCAGCAGTTACTCGGGACAGCCCCACTACGAGCAGTACTTC.

The gene calls are TRBV15 and TRBJ1-2; D is undetermined. CDR1 LNHNV and CDR2 YYDKDF come from the germline V gene (reference sequence). The CDR3 spans 13 residues. V was cut by 1 base and J by 7 bases, with 10 bases left in between. CDR3 bases: TGTGCCACCAGCAGAGGAGAGGTGGGTGGCTACACCTTC. It codes for CATSRGEVGGYTF.

The V call is TRBV7-9, the J call TRBJ1-3; a possible D gene is TRBD1 (5 bases). The CDR3 runs 14 residues. V lost 4 bases, J lost 2 bases, and 9 bases lay in between. The germline V gene has CDR1 SEHNR and CDR2 FQNEAQ (reference sequence). CDR3 in amino acids: CASSSRDPGNTIYF. CDR3 nucleotide sequence: TGTGCCAGCAGCTCCAGGGATCCTGGAAACACCATATATTTT.

This chain connects TRBV10-2 to TRBJ2-5; D may be TRBD2 (6 bases). Germline CDR1 and CDR2: WSHSY and SAAADI. Trimming took 3 bases from V and 1 from J, leaving 9 bases between them. This CDR3 is 14 amino acids long. The CDR3 here is CASSDGGIQETQYF. The CDR3 DNA reads as TGCGCCAGCAGTGATGGAGGGATCCAAGAGACCCAGTACTTC.

The chain uses TRBV5-1 and TRBJ2-7, with 11 bases fitting TRBD2. The germline V gene has CDR1 SGHRS and CDR2 YFSETQ. CDR3 length: 16 residues. V shed 4 bases, J shed 2 bases, and the junction held 8 bases outside the gene matches. Here the CDR3 DNA reads TGCGCCAGCAGCCCAGGAACGGGACTAGCGGCCTACGAGCAGTACTTC. This sequence encodes CASSPGTGLAAYEQYF.

V gene TRBV7-9 combines with J gene TRBJ2-7, with D hard to call. The CDR3 spans 12 residues. V was clipped by 4 bases and J by 5 bases, with 9 bases between them. Germline CDR1 SEHNR, CDR2 FQNEAQ (reference sequence). Here the CDR3 reads CASSSGPDEQYF. Here the CDR3 DNA reads TGTGCCAGCAGCTCAGGTCCGGACGAGCAGTACTTC.

The J gene is TRBJ2-7, the V gene TRBV7-2, with 7 bases aligning to TRBD2. Germline V lookup: CDR1 SGHTA, CDR2 FQGNSA. CDR3 length: 15 amino acids. Trimming cost V 1 base and J 1 base; bases outside gene matches: 4. The CDR3 nucleotides read TGTGCCAGCAGCTTAGTGGCTAGCGGATCCTACGAGCAGTACTTC. Encoded protein: CASSLVASGSYEQYF.

The CDR3 spells CASSLPTGGKLFF. For the CDR3, the DNA is TGTGCCAGCAGCTTACCGACGGGTGGAAAACTGTTTTTT. The V and J genes are TRBV7-6 and TRBJ1-4, with no clear D. Deletions cut 2 bases from V and 10 bases from J, with 11 bases between. CDR3 length: 13 residues. Germline V lookup: CDR1 SGHVS, CDR2 FNYEAQ.

The chain joins TRBV6-7 to TRBJ2-5; 9 bases are shared with TRBD1. TRBV6-7 is annotated as an ORF whose role is uncertain. This CDR3 spans 14 amino acids. Trimming removed 5 bases from V and 2 bases from J; junction bases left unmatched: 3. CDR3 nucleotide sequence: TGTGCCAGCAGTAGGACAGGGGCTCAAGAGACCCAGTACTTC. Its translation is CASSRTGAQETQYF.

The rearrangement joins TRBV6-6 to TRBJ2-5; 8 nucleotides line up with TRBD1. The J call may be faulty, since TRBJ2-7 better matches the DNA end. Germline assignment: CDR1 MNHNY and CDR2 SVGAGI (reference sequence). The CDR3 runs 14 residues. The CDR3, as DNA: TGTGCCAGTAGAGGACAGGGACTCCTCTACGAGCAGTACTTC. Encoded protein: CASRGQGLLYEQYF.